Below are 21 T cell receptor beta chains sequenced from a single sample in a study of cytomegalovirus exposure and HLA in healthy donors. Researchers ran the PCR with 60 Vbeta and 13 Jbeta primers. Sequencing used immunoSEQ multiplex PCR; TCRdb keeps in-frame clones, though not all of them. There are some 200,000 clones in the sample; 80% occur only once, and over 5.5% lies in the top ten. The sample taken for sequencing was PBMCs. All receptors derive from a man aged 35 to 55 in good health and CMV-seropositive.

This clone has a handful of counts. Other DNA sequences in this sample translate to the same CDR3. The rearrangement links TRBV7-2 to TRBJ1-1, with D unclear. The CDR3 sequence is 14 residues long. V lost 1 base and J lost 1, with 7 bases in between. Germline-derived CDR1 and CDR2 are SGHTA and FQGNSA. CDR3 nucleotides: TGTGCCAGCAGCTTAGTTGCGGGGAACACTGAAGCTTTCTTT. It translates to CASSLVAGNTEAFF. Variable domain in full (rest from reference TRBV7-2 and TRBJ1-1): GAGVSQSPSNKVTEKGKDVELRCDPISGHTALYWYRQSLGQGLEFLIYFQGNSAPDKSGLPSDRFSAERTGGSVSTLTIQRTQQEDSAVYLCASSLVAGNTEAFFGQGTRLTVV.

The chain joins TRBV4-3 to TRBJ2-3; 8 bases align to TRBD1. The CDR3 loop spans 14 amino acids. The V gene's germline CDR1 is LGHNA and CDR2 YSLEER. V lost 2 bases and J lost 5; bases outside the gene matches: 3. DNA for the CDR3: TGCGCCAGCAGCCAAACAGGGGGGCTAGATACGCAGTATTTT. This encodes CASSQTGGLDTQYF.

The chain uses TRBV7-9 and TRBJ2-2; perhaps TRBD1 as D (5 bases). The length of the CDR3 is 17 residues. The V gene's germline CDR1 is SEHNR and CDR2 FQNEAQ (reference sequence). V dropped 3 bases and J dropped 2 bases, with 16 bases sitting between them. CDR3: CASSFSVKGKNTGELFF. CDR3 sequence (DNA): TGTGCCAGCAGCTTTTCGGTAAAGGGGAAAAACACCGGGGAGCTGTTTTTT.

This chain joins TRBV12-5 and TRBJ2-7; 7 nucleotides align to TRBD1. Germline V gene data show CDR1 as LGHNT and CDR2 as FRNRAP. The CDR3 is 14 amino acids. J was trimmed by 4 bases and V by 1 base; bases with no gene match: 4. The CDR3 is CASGLGDSLYEQYF. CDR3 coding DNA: TGTGCTAGTGGTTTGGGGGACAGTTTGTACGAGCAGTACTTC.

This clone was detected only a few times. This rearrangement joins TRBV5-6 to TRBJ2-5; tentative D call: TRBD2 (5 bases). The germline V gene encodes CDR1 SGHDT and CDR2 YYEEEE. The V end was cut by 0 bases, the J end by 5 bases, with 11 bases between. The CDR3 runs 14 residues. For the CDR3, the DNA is TGTGCCAGCAGCTTGGAGGGCGGGCGGGAGACCCAGTACTTC. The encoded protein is CASSLEGGRETQYF.

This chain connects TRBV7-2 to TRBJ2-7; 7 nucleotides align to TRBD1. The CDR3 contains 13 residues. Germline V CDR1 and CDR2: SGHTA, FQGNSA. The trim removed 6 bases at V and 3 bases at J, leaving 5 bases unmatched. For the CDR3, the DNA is TGTGCCAGCAGAGTCGACAGGGACTACGAGCAGTACTTC. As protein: CASRVDRDYEQYF. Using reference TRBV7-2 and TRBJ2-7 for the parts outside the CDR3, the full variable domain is GAGVSQSPSNKVTEKGKDVELRCDPISGHTALYWYRQSLGQGLEFLIYFQGNSAPDKSGLPSDRFSAERTGGSVSTLTIQRTQQEDSAVYLCASRVDRDYEQYFGPGTRLTVT.

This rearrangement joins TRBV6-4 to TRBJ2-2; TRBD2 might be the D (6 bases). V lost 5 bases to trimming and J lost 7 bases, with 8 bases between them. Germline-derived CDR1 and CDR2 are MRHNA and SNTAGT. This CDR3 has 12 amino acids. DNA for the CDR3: TGTGCCAGCAGTACTAGCATCGGGGAGCTGTTTTTT. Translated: CASSTSIGELFF.

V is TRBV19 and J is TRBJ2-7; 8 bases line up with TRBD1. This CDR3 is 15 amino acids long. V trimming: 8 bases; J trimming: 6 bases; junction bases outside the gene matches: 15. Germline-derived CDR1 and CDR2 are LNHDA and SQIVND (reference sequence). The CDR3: CASGGTGQGLGEQYF. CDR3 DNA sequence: TGTGCCAGTGGTGGGACTGGACAGGGTCTAGGCGAGCAGTACTTC.

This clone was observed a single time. CDR3 sequence reads: CASSYSSGYNTEAFF. The CDR3 DNA follows: TGTGCCAGCAGTTACTCCTCGGGGTATAACACTGAAGCTTTCTTT. V usage is TRBV6-5 and J usage is TRBJ1-1; D unresolved. The CDR3 consists of 15 residues. The V end lost 0 bases, the J end lost 2 bases, and 10 bases lay between the germline ends. Germline loops: CDR1 MNHEY, CDR2 SVGAGI.

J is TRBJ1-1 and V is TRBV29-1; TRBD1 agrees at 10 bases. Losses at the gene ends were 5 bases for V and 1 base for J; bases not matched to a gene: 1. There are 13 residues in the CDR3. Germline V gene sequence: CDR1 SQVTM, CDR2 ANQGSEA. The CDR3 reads CSVRQGANTEAFF. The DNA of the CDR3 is TGCAGCGTTCGACAGGGGGCGAACACTGAAGCTTTCTTT.

The CDR3 bases are TGTGCCAGCAGCTTTGTCCGGAATGAGCAGTTCTTC. Translated: CASSFVRNEQFF. The rearrangement uses TRBV7-2 and TRBJ2-1; D remains unclear. Germline CDR1 SGHTA, CDR2 FQGNSA. Trimming left V 3 bases short and J 7 bases short, with 7 bases between. This CDR3 has 12 residues.

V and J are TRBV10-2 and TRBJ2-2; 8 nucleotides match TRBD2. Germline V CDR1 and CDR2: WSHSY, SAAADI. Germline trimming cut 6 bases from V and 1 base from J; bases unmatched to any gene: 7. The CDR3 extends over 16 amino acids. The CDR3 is CASRVVAGLNTGELFF. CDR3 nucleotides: TGCGCCAGCAGAGTCGTAGCGGGGCTGAACACCGGGGAGCTGTTTTTT.

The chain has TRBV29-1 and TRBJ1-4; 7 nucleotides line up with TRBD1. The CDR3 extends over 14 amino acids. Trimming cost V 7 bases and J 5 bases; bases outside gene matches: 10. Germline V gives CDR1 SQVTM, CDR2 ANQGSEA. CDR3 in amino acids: CSAMLGQRNEKLFF. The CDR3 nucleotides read TGCAGCGCTATGCTGGGACAGCGAAATGAAAAACTGTTTTTT.

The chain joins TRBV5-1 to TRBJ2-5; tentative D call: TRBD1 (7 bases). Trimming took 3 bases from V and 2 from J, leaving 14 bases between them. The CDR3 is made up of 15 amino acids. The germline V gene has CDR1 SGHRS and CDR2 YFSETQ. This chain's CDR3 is CASSSTPGGQETQYF. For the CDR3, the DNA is TGCGCCAGCAGCTCTACCCCAGGGGGGCAAGAGACCCAGTACTTC.

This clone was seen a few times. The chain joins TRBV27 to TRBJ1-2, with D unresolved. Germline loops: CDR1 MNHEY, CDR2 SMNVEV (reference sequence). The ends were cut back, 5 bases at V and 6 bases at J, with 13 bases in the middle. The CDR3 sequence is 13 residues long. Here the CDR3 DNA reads TGTGCCAGCAGTCCGAATAGTCTGAATGGCTACACCTTC. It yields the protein CASSPNSLNGYTF.

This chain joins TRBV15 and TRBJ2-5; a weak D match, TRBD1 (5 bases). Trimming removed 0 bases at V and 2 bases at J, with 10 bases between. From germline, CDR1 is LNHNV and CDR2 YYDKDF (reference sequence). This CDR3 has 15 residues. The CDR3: CATSRDRDSQETQYF. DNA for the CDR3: TGTGCCACCAGCAGAGATAGAGACAGTCAAGAGACCCAGTACTTC.

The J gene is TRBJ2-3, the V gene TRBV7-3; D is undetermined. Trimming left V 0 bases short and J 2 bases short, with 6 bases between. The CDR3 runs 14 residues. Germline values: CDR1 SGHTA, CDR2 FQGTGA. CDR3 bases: TGTGCCAGCAGCTTAACAGCTGTCACAGATACGCAGTATTTT. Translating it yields CASSLTAVTDTQYF.

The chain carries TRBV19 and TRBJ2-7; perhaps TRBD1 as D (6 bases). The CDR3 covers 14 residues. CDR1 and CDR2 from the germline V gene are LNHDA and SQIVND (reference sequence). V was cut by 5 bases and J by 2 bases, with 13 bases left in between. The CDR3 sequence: CASSREGGTYEQYF. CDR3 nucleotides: TGTGCCAGTAGTCGGGAAGGGGGTACCTACGAGCAGTACTTC.

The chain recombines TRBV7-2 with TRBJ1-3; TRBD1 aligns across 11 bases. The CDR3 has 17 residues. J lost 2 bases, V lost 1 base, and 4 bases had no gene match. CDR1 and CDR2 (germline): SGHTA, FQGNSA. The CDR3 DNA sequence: TGTGCCAGCAGCTTAGTTGGGACAGGGGGAACTGGAAACACCATATATTTT. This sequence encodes CASSLVGTGGTGNTIYF.

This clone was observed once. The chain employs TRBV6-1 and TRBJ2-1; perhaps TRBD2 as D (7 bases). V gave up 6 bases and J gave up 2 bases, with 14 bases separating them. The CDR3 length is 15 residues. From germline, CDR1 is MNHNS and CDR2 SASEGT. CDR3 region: CASRRGATTYNEQFF. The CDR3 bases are TGTGCCAGCAGACGGGGGGCGACAACCTACAATGAGCAGTTCTTC.

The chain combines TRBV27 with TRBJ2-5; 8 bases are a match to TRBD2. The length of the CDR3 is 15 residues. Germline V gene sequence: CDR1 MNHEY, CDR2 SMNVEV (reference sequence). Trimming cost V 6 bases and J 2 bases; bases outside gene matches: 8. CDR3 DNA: TGTGCCAGCAGGGCGGGGGGCCGAGGGCAAGAGACCCAGTACTTC. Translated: CASRAGGRGQETQYF.